Presented here are 4 T cell receptor beta chains from one specimen sequenced in a study of shared clonotypes between healthy human individuals. Sequencing used immunoSEQ multiplex PCR; TCRdb keeps in-frame clones, though not all of them. This sample carries around 500,000 clones, roughly 85% of them seen once, and the ten largest clones take around 12%. Sequencing was performed on PBMCs. These receptors were collected from a woman in her thirties or forties in good health. Some clones in this sample may be carry-over from other donors' samples.

This chain connects TRBV6-5 to TRBJ1-1, with a weak D call TRBD1 (6 bases). The CDR3 extends over 15 amino acids. Germline-derived CDR1 and CDR2 are MNHEY and SVGAGI. With 7 bases removed from V and 10 bases from J, the gap between germline ends came to 25 bases. The CDR3 nucleotides are TGTGCCAGCACTCCCTCCCCCGAGAAGAAGGGGGTAGCTTTCTTT. Translating gives CASTPSPEKKGVAFF.

V is TRBV6-1 and J is TRBJ1-5; no clear D. Germline V gives CDR1 MNHNS, CDR2 SASEGT. V was pared by 2 bases and J by 6 bases, with 11 bases between. The CDR3 spans 14 residues. For the CDR3, the DNA is TGTGCCAGCAGTGAAATGAAGGGCGGTCAGCCCCAGCATTTT. It translates to CASSEMKGGQPQHF.

This CDR3 is CASNNPGQWGEKLFF. The CDR3 DNA is TGTGCCAGCAACAATCCGGGACAGTGGGGTGAAAAACTGTTTTTT. This chain joins TRBV19 and TRBJ1-4, with 7 positions matching TRBD1. Germline-derived CDR1 and CDR2 are LNHDA and SQIVND (reference sequence). The CDR3 extends over 15 amino acids. Trimming took 9 bases from V and 7 from J; bases not matched to a gene: 14.

V and J are TRBV30 and TRBJ2-2; D ambiguous. With 2 bases removed from V and 4 bases from J, the gap between germline ends came to 5 bases. CDR3 length equals 12 residues. CDR1 and CDR2 (germline): GTSNPN, SVGIG (reference sequence). This CDR3 reads CAWSLVTGELFF. The CDR3 DNA reads TGTGCCTGGAGTTTAGTCACCGGGGAGCTGTTTTTT.